These 22 T cell receptor beta chains came from one sample sequenced in a study of blood T cells in healthy people across ages. With a J-beta primer mix and a sample-barcoded 5' primer, a second PCR ran about 6 to 11 cycles. Each CDR3 protein gets one entry after TCRdb re-called the 5' RACE reads with MiXCR. The repertoire consists of 1.5 million or so distinct CDR3 sequences, with roughly 45% occurring once and the leading ten covering 7.9%. The source material was blood. All receptors come from a woman under 30 in good health.

The V call is TRBV6-4, the J call TRBJ2-1, with D unclear. The germline V and J ends were trimmed by 3 bases and 8 bases, with 11 bases remaining between them. Per the germline V gene, CDR1 is MRHNA and CDR2 is SNTAGT. The CDR3 runs 13 residues. This CDR3 reads CASSESANYEQFF. CDR3 sequence (DNA): TGTGCCAGCAGTGAATCAGCGAACTATGAGCAGTTCTTC.

The CDR3 nucleotides are TGTGCCAGCAGTTCCGTAATTGGGACGGCCACCTACGAGCAGTACTTC. Its protein is CASSSVIGTATYEQYF. The genes are TRBV12-3 or TRBV12-4 and TRBJ2-7; D tentatively fits TRBD1 or TRBD2 (5 bases each). V lost 4 bases and J lost 2, with 18 bases in between. This CDR3 has 16 residues.

V and J are TRBV3-1 and TRBJ1-2; tentative D call: TRBD1 (5 bases). Trimming removed 0 bases at V and 8 bases at J, with 16 bases between. The CDR3 extends over 15 amino acids. Germline-derived CDR1 and CDR2 are LGHDT and YNNKEL (reference sequence). CDR3 in DNA: TGTGCCAGCAGCCAAGATCAGGGCCTGGGTAGGGGCTACACCTTC. Translating it yields CASSQDQGLGRGYTF.

The chain recombines TRBV2 with TRBJ1-6; D is unresolved. Trimming left V 7 bases short and J 0 bases short, with 16 bases between. The CDR3 extends over 17 amino acids. Germline V CDR1 and CDR2: SNHLY, FYNNEI. CDR3 nucleotides: TGTGCCAGCACCCAAGGGATTTTGGGCTCCTATAATTCACCCCTCCACTTT. Its protein is CASTQGILGSYNSPLHF.

This sequence joins TRBV7-9 and TRBJ1-1; 7 bases agree with TRBD1. The germline gives CDR1 SEHNR, CDR2 FQNEAQ (reference sequence). Losses at the gene ends were 1 base for V and 11 bases for J; bases not matched to a gene: 1. The CDR3 length is 11 residues. Here the CDR3 DNA reads TGTGCCAGCAGCTTAGAGGGGGCGGCTTTCTTT. Residues: CASSLEGAAFF.

This chain links TRBV12-3 or TRBV12-4 with TRBJ2-7; D gene uncertain. The CDR3 has 14 residues. V lost 6 bases, J lost 0 bases, and 12 bases lay in between. The CDR3 DNA reads TGTGCCAGCAGGTTTCTCGCTAGCTCCTACGAGCAGTACTTC. Protein product: CASRFLASSYEQYF.

In its sample, this clonotype was seen a few times. The chain recombines TRBV7-9 with TRBJ2-7, with D perhaps matching TRBD2 (6 bases). The V and J ends lost 2 bases and 3 bases respectively, with 14 bases between them. The CDR3 is made up of 15 amino acids. Germline V gene sequence: CDR1 SEHNR, CDR2 FQNEAQ (reference sequence). The CDR3 loop reads CASSLKGGINYEQYF. CDR3 bases: TGTGCCAGCAGCTTAAAAGGCGGGATCAACTACGAGCAGTACTTC.

J is TRBJ1-2 and V is TRBV9; weak D call: TRBD1 (5 bases). The CDR3 consists of 13 residues. Trimming took 4 bases from V and 4 from J, leaving 11 bases between them. From germline, CDR1 is SGDLS and CDR2 YYNGEE. For the CDR3, the DNA is TGTGCCAGCAGCCTCGACAGCGCCTATGGCTACACCTTC. It encodes CASSLDSAYGYTF.

Comments on this clonotype: Since a much larger clone is just one base distant, this may be a read error. The V call is TRBV4-1, the J call TRBJ1-2, with TRBD1 as a possible D gene (5 bases). V shed 6 bases and J shed 3 bases, with 11 bases lying between them. The V gene's germline CDR1 is MGHRA and CDR2 YSYEKL. The CDR3 loop spans 13 amino acids. Written as DNA, the CDR3 is TGCGCCAGCAGACGAGGGGACCACTATGGCTACACCTTC. Translating it yields CASRRGDHYGYTF.

There are a few counts of this clonotype. The rearrangement uses TRBV7-2 and TRBJ2-7, with D possibly TRBD2 on 6 matching bases. Germline V gene lookup returns CDR1 SGHTA and CDR2 FQGNSA. V gave up 5 bases and J gave up 0 bases, with 17 bases separating them. CDR3 length equals 16 residues. Here the CDR3 reads CASSAPFNGSSYEQYF. Written as DNA, the CDR3 is TGTGCCAGCAGCGCTCCCTTTAACGGGAGCTCCTACGAGCAGTACTTC. Full variable domain (remainder filled in from reference TRBV7-2 and TRBJ2-7): GAGVSQSPSNKVTEKGKDVELRCDPISGHTALYWYRQSLGQGLEFLIYFQGNSAPDKSGLPSDRFSAERTGGSVSTLTIQRTQQEDSAVYLCASSAPFNGSSYEQYFGPGTRLTVT.

In this sample, this clonotype turned up a few times. The chain links TRBV4-2 to TRBJ2-1; 12 bases line up with TRBD2. The CDR3 runs to 16 residues. V lost 0 bases and J lost 6; bases outside the gene matches: 3. Per the germline V gene, CDR1 is LGHNA and CDR2 is YNFKEQ. CDR3 DNA sequence: TGTGCCAGCAGCCAAGACGCTAGCGGGGGGGCCAATGAGCAGTTCTTC. Translating gives CASSQDASGGANEQFF.

The chain recombines TRBV12-3 or TRBV12-4 with TRBJ2-2, with D unclear. The V end was cut by 6 bases, the J end by 5 bases, with 10 bases between. CDR3 size: 13 residues. CDR3 nucleotides: TGTGCCAGCAGGCCCACAGTAACCGGGGAGCTGTTTTTT. Amino acids: CASRPTVTGELFF.

The chain is built from TRBV12-5 and TRBJ2-1; 10 bases match TRBD2. From germline, CDR1 is LGHNT and CDR2 FRNRAP. The CDR3 has 13 amino acids. V gave up 6 bases and J gave up 8 bases; unmatched junction bases: 4. CDR3 sequence (DNA): TGTGCTAGTGGCCCTCTAGCGGGAGATGAGCAGTTCTTC. It yields the protein CASGPLAGDEQFF.

This clonotype was found a few times. The chain uses TRBV7-2 and TRBJ2-1, with D tentatively TRBD2 (5 bases). The V gene's germline CDR1 is SGHTA and CDR2 FQGNSA. V was clipped by 5 bases and J by 6 bases, with 17 bases between them. This CDR3 region has 15 residues. Written as DNA, the CDR3 is TGTGCCAGCAGCATCCTAGCCGGAACCGGCAATGAGCAGTTCTTC. Translating gives CASSILAGTGNEQFF. The variable domain in full, completed from reference TRBV7-2 and TRBJ2-1, reads GAGVSQSPSNKVTEKGKDVELRCDPISGHTALYWYRQSLGQGLEFLIYFQGNSAPDKSGLPSDRFSAERTGGSVSTLTIQRTQQEDSAVYLCASSILAGTGNEQFFGPGTRLTVL.

V usage is TRBV4-1 and J usage is TRBJ1-3; D is undetermined. The V end lost 0 bases, the J end lost 0 bases, and 6 bases lay between the germline ends. The CDR3 consists of 15 residues. The germline V gene has CDR1 MGHRA and CDR2 YSYEKL. Written as DNA, the CDR3 is TGCGCCAGCAGCCAAGACCAAGGCTCTGGAAACACCATATATTTT. Translating gives CASSQDQGSGNTIYF.

CDR3: CASSDGRGYNEQYF. In nucleotides, the CDR3 is TGCGCCAGCAGCGATGGCCGGGGTTACAATGAGCAGTACTTC. The rearrangement links TRBV4-1 to TRBJ2-7, with D possibly being TRBD2 (5 bases). Germline V gives CDR1 MGHRA, CDR2 YSYEKL. The CDR3 sequence is 14 residues long. V shed 5 bases and J shed 7 bases, with 18 bases lying between them.

This clonotype has just a few counts. This rearrangement joins TRBV5-5 to TRBJ2-7; 7 bases align to TRBD1. Germline lookup yields CDR1 SGHKS and CDR2 YYEKEE (reference sequence). J was trimmed by 6 bases and V by 6 bases; bases with no gene match: 12. There are 14 residues in the CDR3. This CDR3 reads CASTTPGGAPEQYF. CDR3 nucleotides: TGTGCCAGCACCACACCAGGGGGAGCGCCCGAGCAGTACTTC.

The chain combines TRBV10-3 with TRBJ1-1, with a weak D call TRBD1 (6 bases). This CDR3 region has 17 residues. Germline-derived CDR1 and CDR2 are ENHRY and SYGVKD. V gave up 0 bases and J gave up 2 bases, with 16 bases separating them. The CDR3 DNA follows: TGTGCCATCAGTGAGTCGCGGGCAGGGGTTCGCAACACTGAAGCTTTCTTT. Translating gives CAISESRAGVRNTEAFF.

This chain uses TRBV11-2 with TRBJ1-5; 11 bases agree with TRBD1. V trimming: 5 bases; J trimming: 6 bases; junction bases outside the gene matches: 12. The CDR3 sequence is 17 residues long. Germline CDR1 reads SGHAT; CDR2 reads FQNNGV. CDR3 protein: CASSIIWTGGRSQPQHF. The CDR3 nucleotides are TGTGCCAGCAGCATCATATGGACAGGGGGCCGAAGTCAGCCCCAGCATTTT. Using reference TRBV11-2 and TRBJ1-5 for the parts outside the CDR3, the full variable domain is EAGVAQSPRYKIIEKRQSVAFWCNPISGHATLYWYQQILGQGPKLLIQFQNNGVVDDSQLPKDRFSAERLKGVDSTLKIQPAKLEDSAVYLCASSIIWTGGRSQPQHFGDGTRLSIL.

This clonotype turned up a few times. The J gene is TRBJ2-1, the V gene TRBV28; weak D call: TRBD1 (6 bases). Trimming removed 6 bases at V and 10 bases at J, with 19 bases between. The CDR3 has 14 amino acids. Germline-derived CDR1 and CDR2 are MDHEN and SYDVKM. The CDR3 protein is CASSGDRGGEEQFF. The CDR3 DNA reads as TGTGCCAGCAGCGGAGACCGTGGGGGCGAGGAGCAGTTCTTC.

The chain recombines TRBV3-1 with TRBJ2-5, with D tentatively TRBD1 (6 bases). V lost 0 bases, J lost 3 bases, and 14 bases lay in between. Per the germline V gene, CDR1 is LGHDT and CDR2 is YNNKEL (reference sequence). This CDR3 region has 16 residues. CDR3 coding DNA: TGTGCCAGCAGCCAAGACCGACAGGTTGGGGAAGAGACCCAGTACTTC. Amino acid sequence: CASSQDRQVGEETQYF.

This clonotype was seen at least ten times. A much larger clone sits a single nucleotide away, making a read error possible. The V call is TRBV20-1, the J call TRBJ2-5; 9 bases are shared with TRBD2. This CDR3 comprises 12 residues. The trim removed 1 base at V and 11 bases at J, leaving 5 bases unmatched. Per germline, CDR1 DFQATT and CDR2 SNEGSKA (reference sequence). In DNA form, the CDR3 reads TGCAGTGCTAGAGCTAGCGGGAATGAGCAGTACTTC. Translation gives CSARASGNEQYF.